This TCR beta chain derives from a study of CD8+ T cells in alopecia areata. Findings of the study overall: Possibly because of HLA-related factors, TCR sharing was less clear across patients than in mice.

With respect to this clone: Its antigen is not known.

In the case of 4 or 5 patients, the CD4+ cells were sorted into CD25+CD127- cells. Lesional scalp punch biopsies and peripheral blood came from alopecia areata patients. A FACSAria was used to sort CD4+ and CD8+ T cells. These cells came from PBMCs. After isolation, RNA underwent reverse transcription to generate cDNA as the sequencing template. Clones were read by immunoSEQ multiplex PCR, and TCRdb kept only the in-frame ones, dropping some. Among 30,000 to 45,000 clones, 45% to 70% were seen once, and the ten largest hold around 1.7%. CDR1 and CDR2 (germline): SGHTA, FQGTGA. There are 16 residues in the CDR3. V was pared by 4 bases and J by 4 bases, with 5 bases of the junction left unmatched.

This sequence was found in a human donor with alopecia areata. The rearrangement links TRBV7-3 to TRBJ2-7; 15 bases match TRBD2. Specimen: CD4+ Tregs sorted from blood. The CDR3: CASSSTGLAGGYEQYF. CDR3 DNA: TGTGCCAGCAGCTCGACTGGACTAGCGGGAGGGTACGAGCAGTACTTC.